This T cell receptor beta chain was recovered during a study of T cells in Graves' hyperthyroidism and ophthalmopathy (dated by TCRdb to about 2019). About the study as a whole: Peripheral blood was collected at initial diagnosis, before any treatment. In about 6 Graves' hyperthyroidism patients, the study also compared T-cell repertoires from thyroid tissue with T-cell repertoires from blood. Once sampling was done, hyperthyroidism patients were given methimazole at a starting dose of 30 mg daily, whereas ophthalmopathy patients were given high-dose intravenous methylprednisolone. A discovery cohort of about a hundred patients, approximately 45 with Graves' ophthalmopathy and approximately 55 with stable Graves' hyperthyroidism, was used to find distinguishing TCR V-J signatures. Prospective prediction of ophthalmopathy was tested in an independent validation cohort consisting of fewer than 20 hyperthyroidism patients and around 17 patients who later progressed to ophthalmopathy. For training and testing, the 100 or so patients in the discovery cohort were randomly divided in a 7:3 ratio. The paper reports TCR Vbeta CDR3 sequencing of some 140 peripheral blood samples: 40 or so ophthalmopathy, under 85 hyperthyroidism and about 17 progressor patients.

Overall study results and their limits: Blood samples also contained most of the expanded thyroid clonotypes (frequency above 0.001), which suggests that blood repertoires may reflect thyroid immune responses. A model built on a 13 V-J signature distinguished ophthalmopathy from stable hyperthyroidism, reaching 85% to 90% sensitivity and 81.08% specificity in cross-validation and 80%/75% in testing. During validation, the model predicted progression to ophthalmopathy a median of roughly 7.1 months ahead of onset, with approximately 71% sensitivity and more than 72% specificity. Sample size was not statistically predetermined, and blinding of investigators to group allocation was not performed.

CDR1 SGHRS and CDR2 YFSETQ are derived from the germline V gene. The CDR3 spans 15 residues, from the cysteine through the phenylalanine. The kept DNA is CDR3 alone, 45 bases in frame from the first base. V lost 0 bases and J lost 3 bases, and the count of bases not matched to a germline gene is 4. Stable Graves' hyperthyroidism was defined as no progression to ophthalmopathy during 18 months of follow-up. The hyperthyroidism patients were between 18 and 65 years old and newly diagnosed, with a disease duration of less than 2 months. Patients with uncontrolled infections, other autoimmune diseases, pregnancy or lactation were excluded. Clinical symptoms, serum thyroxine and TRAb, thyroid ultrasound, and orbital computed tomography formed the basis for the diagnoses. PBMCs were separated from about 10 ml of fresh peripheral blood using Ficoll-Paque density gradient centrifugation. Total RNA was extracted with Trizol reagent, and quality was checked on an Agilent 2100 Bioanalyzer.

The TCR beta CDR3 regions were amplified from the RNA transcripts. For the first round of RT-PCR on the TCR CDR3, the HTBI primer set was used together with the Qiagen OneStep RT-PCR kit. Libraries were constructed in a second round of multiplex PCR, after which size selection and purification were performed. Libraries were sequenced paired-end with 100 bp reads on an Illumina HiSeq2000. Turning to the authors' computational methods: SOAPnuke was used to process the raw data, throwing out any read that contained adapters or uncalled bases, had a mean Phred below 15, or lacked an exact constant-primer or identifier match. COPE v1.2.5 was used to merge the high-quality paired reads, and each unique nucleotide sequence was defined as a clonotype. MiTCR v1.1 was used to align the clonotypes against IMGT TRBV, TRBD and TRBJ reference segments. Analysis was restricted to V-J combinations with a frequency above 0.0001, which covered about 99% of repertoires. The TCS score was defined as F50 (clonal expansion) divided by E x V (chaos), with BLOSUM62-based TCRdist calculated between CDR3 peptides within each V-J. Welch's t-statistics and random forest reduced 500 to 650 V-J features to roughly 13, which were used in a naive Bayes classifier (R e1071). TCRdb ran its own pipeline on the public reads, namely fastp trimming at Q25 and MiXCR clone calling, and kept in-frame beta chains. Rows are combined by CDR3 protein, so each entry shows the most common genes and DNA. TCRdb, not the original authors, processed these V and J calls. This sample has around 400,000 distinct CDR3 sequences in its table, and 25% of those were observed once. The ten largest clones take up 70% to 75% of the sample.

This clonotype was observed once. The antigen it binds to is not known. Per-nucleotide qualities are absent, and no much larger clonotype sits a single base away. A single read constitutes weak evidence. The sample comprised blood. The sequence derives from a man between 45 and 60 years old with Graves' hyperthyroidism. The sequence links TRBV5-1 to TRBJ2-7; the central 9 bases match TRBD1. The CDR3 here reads CASSLDGTGNYEQYF. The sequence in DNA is TGCGCCAGCAGCTTGGACGGGACAGGGAACTACGAGCAGTACTTC.